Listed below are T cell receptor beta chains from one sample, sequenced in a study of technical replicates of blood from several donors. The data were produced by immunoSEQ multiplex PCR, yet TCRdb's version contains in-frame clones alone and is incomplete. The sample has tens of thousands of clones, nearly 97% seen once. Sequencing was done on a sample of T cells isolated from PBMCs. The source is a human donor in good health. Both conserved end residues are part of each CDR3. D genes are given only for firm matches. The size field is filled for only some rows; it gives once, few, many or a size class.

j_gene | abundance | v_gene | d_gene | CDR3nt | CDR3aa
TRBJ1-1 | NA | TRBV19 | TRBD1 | TGTGCCAGTAGTTCCGGACAGGGTGGCACTGAAGCTTTCTTT | CASSSGQGGTEAFF
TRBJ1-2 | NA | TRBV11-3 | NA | TGTGCCAGCAGCCAAGGACTAAATGGCTACACCTTC | CASSQGLNGYTF
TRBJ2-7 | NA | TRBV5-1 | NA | TGCGCCAGCAGCTTGGAAGCGAGTTCCGAGCAGTACTTC | CASSLEASSEQYF
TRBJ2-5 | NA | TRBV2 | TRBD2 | TGTGCCAGCAGAGGACTAGCGGGGGGCCAAGAGACCCAGTACTTC | CASRGLAGGQETQYF
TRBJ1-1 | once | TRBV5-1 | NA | TGCGCCAGCAGCGAAAACAGGGAAAAAACTGAAGCTTTCTTT | CASSENREKTEAFF
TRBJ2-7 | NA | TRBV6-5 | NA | TGTGCCAGCAGGCACCCTTTGGGGAGAAAATACTTC | CASRHPLGRKYF
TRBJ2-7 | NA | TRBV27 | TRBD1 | TGTGCCAGCAGCCTTATCGGCGGCCCGGACAGGGCCTACGAGCAGTACTTC | CASSLIGGPDRAYEQYF
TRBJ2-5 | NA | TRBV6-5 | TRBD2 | TGTGCCAGCAGTTACTCGGTGACTAGCGCCCCAGAGACCCAGTACTTC | CASSYSVTSAPETQYF
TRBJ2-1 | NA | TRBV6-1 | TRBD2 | TGTGCCAGCAGTCATACTAGCGGGAGAAACAATGAGCAGTTCTTC | CASSHTSGRNNEQFF
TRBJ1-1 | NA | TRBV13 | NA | TGTGCCAGCGGACACGGGAGAGCCATGAACACTGAAGCTTTCTTT | CASGHGRAMNTEAFF
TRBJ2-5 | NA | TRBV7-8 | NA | TGTGCCAGCAGCTTGTCCCCGGGAGCGGGCGAGACCCAGTACTTC | CASSLSPGAGETQYF
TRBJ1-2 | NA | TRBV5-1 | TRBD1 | TGCGCCAGCAGCTATCCACCGGGACAGGGTGACGGCTACACCTTC | CASSYPPGQGDGYTF
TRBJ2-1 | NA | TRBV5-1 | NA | TGCGCCAGCAGCTTGGGGGGGGTCTCCTACAATGAGCAGTTCTTC | CASSLGGVSYNEQFF
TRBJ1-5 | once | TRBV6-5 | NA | TGTGCCAGCAGCCGACAGGCTTATAGCAATCAGCCCCAGCATTTT | CASSRQAYSNQPQHF
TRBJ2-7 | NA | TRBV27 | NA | TGTGCCAGCAGTTTCTCCCTCTCCTACGAGCAGTACTTC | CASSFSLSYEQYF
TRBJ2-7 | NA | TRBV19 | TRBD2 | TGTGCCAGTAGTATACTAGCGGGAGACTACGAGCAGTACTTC | CASSILAGDYEQYF
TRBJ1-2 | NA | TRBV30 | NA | TGTGCCTCTCGGGTCGGGACTGCTTACTATGGCTACACCTTC | CASRVGTAYYGYTF
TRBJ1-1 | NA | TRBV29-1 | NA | TGCAGCGTTGAAGATGACGAAAGTGACTGGGAAGCTTTCTTT | CSVEDDESDWEAFF
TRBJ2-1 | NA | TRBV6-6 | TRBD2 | TGTGCCAGCAGTTCGGGACTAGCGGGGAATGAGCAGTTCTTC | CASSSGLAGNEQFF
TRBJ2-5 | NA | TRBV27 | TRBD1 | TGTGCCAGCAGTCTACCGGGACAGGATATAGAGACCCAGTACTTC | CASSLPGQDIETQYF
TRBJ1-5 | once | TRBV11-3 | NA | TGTGCCAGCAGCTTAATGAGTACCGAGCCCCAGCATTTT | CASSLMSTEPQHF
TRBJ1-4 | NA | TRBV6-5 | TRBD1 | TGTGCCAGCAGTTACTCAGGGGGCGGGGGGGAAAAACTGTTTTTT | CASSYSGGGGEKLFF
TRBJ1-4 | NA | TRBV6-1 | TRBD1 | TGTGCCAGCAGTGAACGGGGGACAGGGGTTGCAACTAATGAAAAACTGTTTTTT | CASSERGTGVATNEKLFF
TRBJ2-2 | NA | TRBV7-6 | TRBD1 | TGTGCCAGCAGCATCTGGACAGGGGCAAACACCGGGGAGCTGTTTTTT | CASSIWTGANTGELFF
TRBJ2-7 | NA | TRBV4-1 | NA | TGCGCCAGCAGCCAGGAGACGACTCCTCCCTACGAGCAGTACTTC | CASSQETTPPYEQYF
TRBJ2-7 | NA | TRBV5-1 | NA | TGCGCCAGCAGCTCGGGACGGGGACTCGAGCAGTACTTC | CASSSGRGLEQYF
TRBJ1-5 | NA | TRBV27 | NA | TGTGCCAGCAGTTCCGGGTTGGCTTCAGTAGATCAGCATTTT | CASSSGLASVDQHF
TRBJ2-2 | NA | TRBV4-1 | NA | TGCGCCAGCAGCCCCGACAGCATTCCCGGGGAGCTGTTTTTT | CASSPDSIPGELFF
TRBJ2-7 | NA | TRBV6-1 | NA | TGTGCCAGCAGTGAAGGACTCTCCTACGAGCAGTACTTC | CASSEGLSYEQYF
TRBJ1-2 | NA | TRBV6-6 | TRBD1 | TGTGCCAGCAGACTCAGAGCCGGACAGGGCTATGGCTACACCTTC | CASRLRAGQGYGYTF
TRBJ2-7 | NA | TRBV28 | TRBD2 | TGTGCCAGCAGTGTTAGCGGGAGAGCCTACGAGCAGTACTTC | CASSVSGRAYEQYF
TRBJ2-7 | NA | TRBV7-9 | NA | TGTGCCAGCAGCGTAGACCGGGACTGGAGCTCCTACGAGCAGTACTTC | CASSVDRDWSSYEQYF
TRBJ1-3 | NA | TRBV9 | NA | TGTGCCAGCAGCGTAGCTACAGGATCTGGAAACACCATATATTTT | CASSVATGSGNTIYF
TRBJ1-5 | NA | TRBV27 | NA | TGTGCCAGCAGTTTCCTAGGGGGGGCCACTAGCAATCAGCCCCAGCATTTT | CASSFLGGATSNQPQHF
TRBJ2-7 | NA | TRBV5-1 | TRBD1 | TGCGCCAGCAGTTATCGCCGGGACAGCTCCTACGAGCAGTACTTC | CASSYRRDSSYEQYF
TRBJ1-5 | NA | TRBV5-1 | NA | TGCGCCAGCAGTCTTGATAGGGGCTCAGATCAGCCCCAGCATTTT | CASSLDRGSDQPQHF
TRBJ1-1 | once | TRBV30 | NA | TGTGCCTGGAGTGTAGGGAGGGGTACTGAAGCTTTCTTT | CAWSVGRGTEAFF
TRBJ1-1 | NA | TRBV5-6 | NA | TGTGCCAGCAGCTTGGTTCGGGACAAGAGGATGAACACTGAAGCTTTCTTT | CASSLVRDKRMNTEAFF
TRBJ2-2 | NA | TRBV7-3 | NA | TGTGCCAGCAGCCCTGAGGTTTTCGGGGGGCACGCGAACACCGGGGAGCTGTTTTTT | CASSPEVFGGHANTGELFF
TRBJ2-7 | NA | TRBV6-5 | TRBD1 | TGTGCCAGCAGTCACCGGGACAGATTTTCCTACGAGCAGTACTTC | CASSHRDRFSYEQYF
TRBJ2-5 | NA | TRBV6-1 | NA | TGTGCCAGCAGGGGAGTAGGAGAGACCCAGTACTTC | CASRGVGETQYF
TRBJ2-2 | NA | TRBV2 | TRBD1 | TGTGCCAGCCGAGGGGGCGCCGGATTTCCCGGGGAGCTGTTTTTT | CASRGGAGFPGELFF
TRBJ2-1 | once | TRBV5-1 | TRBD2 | TGCGCCAGCAGCTTACTAGCGGGAGGCGATGAGCAGTTCTTC | CASSLLAGGDEQFF
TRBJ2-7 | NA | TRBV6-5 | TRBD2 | TGTGCCAGCACCATTAGCGGGAGTTTAGGGGACGAGCAGTACTTC | CASTISGSLGDEQYF
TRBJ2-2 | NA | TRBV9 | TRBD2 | TGTGCCAGCAGCGTAGCCCTCGCACTAGCGGGAAACACCGGGGAGCTGTTTTTT | CASSVALALAGNTGELFF
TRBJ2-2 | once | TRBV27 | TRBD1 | TGTGCCACCGGACAGGGGACGAACACCGGGGAGCTGTTTTTT | CATGQGTNTGELFF